The 24 T cell receptor beta chains below come from one sample, sequenced in a study of blood T cell repertoires in COVID-19 (TCRdb year 2020). Preparation of the library involved the immunoSEQ multiplex PCR assay. Held by TCRdb, this immuneACCESS table contains in-frame sequences only and omits some clones. Under half of the omission traces to an unresolved V gene where checked; the cause of the rest is unknown. This sample gives 35,000 to 50,000 clones in total; 80% to 90% of them show up just once. Together, the top ten hold about 8.6% of the sample. Sequenced sample: peripheral blood. All receptors derive from a man aged 60-69 years with active COVID-19.

This sequence joins TRBV9 and TRBJ1-4, with a possible D match to TRBD1 (5 bases). CDR1 SGDLS and CDR2 YYNGEE come from the germline V gene. V was shortened by 0 bases and J by 0 bases, with 6 bases between the two germline ends. The CDR3 spans 15 residues. CDR3 nucleotides: TGTGCCAGCAGCGTAGAAGGGGCAACTAATGAAAAACTGTTTTTT. It translates to CASSVEGATNEKLFF.

The chain employs TRBV5-6 and TRBJ1-2, with D maybe TRBD1 (5 bases). CDR1 and CDR2 (germline): SGHDT, YYEEEE. Trimming left V 2 bases short and J 2 bases short, with 16 bases between. The CDR3 sequence is 16 residues long. The CDR3 DNA sequence: TGTGCCAGCAGCTTAGATTTTCGACAGCTCAACTATGGCTACACCTTC. It codes for CASSLDFRQLNYGYTF.

The chain joins TRBV30 to TRBJ2-3, with 8 bases lining up with TRBD2. Per the germline V gene, CDR1 is GTSNPN and CDR2 is SVGIG (reference sequence). The CDR3 is 14 amino acids. V shed 8 bases and J 2 bases; nucleotides not matched to a gene: 9. The CDR3 nucleotides read TGTGCCGGCACTAGCGGAACCGTCACAGATACGCAGTATTTT. It yields the protein CAGTSGTVTDTQYF.

This chain uses TRBV5-5 with TRBJ2-7, with D perhaps matching TRBD1 (5 bases). With 1 base removed from V and 4 bases from J, the gap between germline ends came to 12 bases. Germline CDR1 and CDR2: SGHKS and YYEKEE (reference sequence). The CDR3 covers 14 residues. CDR3 DNA: TGTGCCAGCAGCTTGTTTCTAGGGGCGTACGAGCAGTACTTC. It yields the protein CASSLFLGAYEQYF. Using reference TRBV5-5 and TRBJ2-7 for the parts outside the CDR3, the full variable domain is DAGVTQSPTHLIKTRGQQVTLRCSPISGHKSVSWYQQVLGQGPQFIFQYYEKEERGRGNFPDRFSARQFPNYSSELNVNALLLGDSALYLCASSLFLGAYEQYFGPGTRLTVT.

The chain is built from TRBV2 and TRBJ2-1, with a weak D call TRBD2 (6 bases). The CDR3 totals 13 residues. V was pared by 7 bases and J by 7 bases, with 14 bases between. Germline V CDR1 and CDR2: SNHLY, FYNNEI. The chain's CDR3 is CASTGVVGNEQFF. CDR3 nucleotide sequence: TGTGCCAGCACGGGGGTAGTCGGGAATGAGCAGTTCTTC. The full variable domain, rest sourced from reference TRBV2 and TRBJ2-1, is EPEVTQTPSHQVTQMGQEVILRCVPISNHLYFYWYRQILGQKVEFLVSFYNNEISEKSEIFDDQFSVERPDGSNFTLKIRSTKLEDSAMYFCASTGVVGNEQFFGPGTRLTVL.

The chain has TRBV18 and TRBJ2-5, with D maybe TRBD1 (6 bases). Germline values: CDR1 KGHSH, CDR2 LQKENI. CDR3 length equals 14 residues. V was trimmed by 0 bases and J by 7 bases, leaving 12 bases between them. The DNA for the CDR3 is TGTGCCAGCTCACCACCTTCAGGGGAAGTGACCCAGTACTTC. The encoded protein is CASSPPSGEVTQYF. The full variable domain, in which reference TRBV18 and TRBJ2-5 provide the parts outside the CDR3, is NAGVMQNPRHLVRRRGQEARLRCSPMKGHSHVYWYRQLPEEGLKFMVYLQKENIIDESGMPKERFSAEFPKEGPSILRIQQVVRGDSAAYFCASSPPSGEVTQYFGPGTRLLVL.

The table lists this clone with a few counts. The chain employs TRBV19 and TRBJ1-3; no firm D call. This CDR3 has 17 residues. Trimming stripped 3 bases from V and 0 bases from J, with 15 bases between. CDR1 and CDR2 from the germline V gene are LNHDA and SQIVND (reference sequence). CDR3 sequence reads: CASSIENWQTSGNTIYF. The CDR3 DNA reads TGTGCCAGTAGTATTGAAAATTGGCAAACCTCTGGAAACACCATATATTTT.

The genes are TRBV29-1 and TRBJ2-7, with D perhaps TRBD1 (5 bases). The CDR3 runs 11 residues. Trimming took 4 bases from V and 5 from J, leaving 9 bases between them. Looked up from germline, CDR1 is SQVTM and CDR2 is ANQGSEA. The chain's CDR3 is CSVAQGHEQYF. CDR3 coding DNA: TGCAGCGTTGCCCAGGGCCACGAGCAGTACTTC.

This chain uses TRBV5-1 with TRBJ1-5; D may be TRBD1 (6 bases). V was trimmed by 1 base and J by 4 bases, leaving 12 bases between them. Germline V gene sequence: CDR1 SGHRS, CDR2 YFSETQ. The CDR3 has 15 residues. CDR3 sequence reads: CASSLSGQINQPQHF. The DNA for the CDR3 is TGCGCCAGCAGCTTGTCCGGACAGATTAATCAGCCCCAGCATTTT.

The chain employs TRBV7-2 and TRBJ2-7, with D hard to call. The length of the CDR3 is 14 residues. V lost 0 bases, J lost 0 bases, and 6 bases lay in between. Germline lookup yields CDR1 SGHTA and CDR2 FQGNSA. CDR3 in amino acids: CASSLAHSSYEQYF. CDR3 DNA: TGTGCCAGCAGCTTAGCGCACAGCTCCTACGAGCAGTACTTC.

The genes are TRBV19 and TRBJ2-1; D remains unclear. This CDR3 contains 13 residues. Trimming took 5 bases from V and 7 from J, leaving 12 bases between them. Per germline, CDR1 LNHDA and CDR2 SQIVND (reference sequence). Here the CDR3 DNA reads TGTGCCAGTAGTCACGGTCCCTCTAATGAGCAGTTCTTC. Translated, it gives CASSHGPSNEQFF.

The chain couples TRBV7-9 to TRBJ2-1; 12 bases align to TRBD2. The CDR3 extends over 16 amino acids. Unmatched junction bases numbered 11, after V lost 5 bases and J lost 9 bases. CDR1 is SEHNR, CDR2 FQNEAQ, per germline (reference sequence). In DNA form, the CDR3 reads TGTGCCAGCAGCCCCCCCGGACTAGCGGGGCTCAGTGAGCAGTTCTTC. It codes for CASSPPGLAGLSEQFF.

The rearrangement links TRBV11-2 to TRBJ1-3; unclear D gene. With 0 bases removed from V and 4 bases from J, the gap between germline ends came to 7 bases. This CDR3 has 14 amino acids. CDR1 is SGHAT, CDR2 FQNNGV, per germline. CDR3 sequence reads: CASSLDRGGNTIYF. The CDR3 nucleotides read TGTGCCAGCAGCTTAGATCGAGGCGGAAACACCATATATTTT.

The chain is built from TRBV18 and TRBJ2-5; D is possibly TRBD1 (5 bases). The CDR3 runs to 13 residues. Trimming took off 3 bases at V and 5 bases at J, with 10 bases between the two ends. Germline loops: CDR1 KGHSH, CDR2 LQKENI. The CDR3 sequence is CASSPDSRETQYF. DNA for the CDR3: TGTGCCAGCTCACCCGACAGTAGGGAGACCCAGTACTTC.

The chain links TRBV28 to TRBJ2-6; D perhaps matches TRBD2 (7 bases). The CDR3 is made up of 18 amino acids. Trimming shortened V by 5 bases and J by 3 bases, and 20 bases separated the two germline ends. The germline gives CDR1 MDHEN, CDR2 SYDVKM. CDR3 nucleotides: TGTGCCAGCAGTCCCCCAGGGAGGGGGAGGTTTGGGGCCAACGTCCTGACTTTC. Amino acid sequence: CASSPPGRGRFGANVLTF.

The chain carries TRBV12-5 and TRBJ2-7; the match to TRBD2 covers 7 bases. The CDR3 is made up of 14 amino acids. V was pared by 1 base and J by 4 bases, with 4 bases of the junction left unmatched. Germline V CDR1 and CDR2: LGHNT, FRNRAP. CDR3 bases: TGTGCTAGTGGTTTGGGGCGGGAGAATTACGAGCAGTACTTC. It is translated as CASGLGRENYEQYF.

The rearrangement links TRBV2 to TRBJ1-2; D possibly corresponds to TRBD1 (5 bases). V was trimmed by 7 bases and J by 3 bases, leaving 6 bases between them. The CDR3 extends over 11 amino acids. CDR1 and CDR2 (germline): SNHLY, FYNNEI. CDR3 sequence (DNA): TGTGCCAGCACGGGGGACTATGGCTACACCTTC. Translation: CASTGDYGYTF.

The chain recombines TRBV5-4 with TRBJ2-4; no clear D gene. The germline V gene encodes CDR1 SGHNT and CDR2 YYREEE (reference sequence). The CDR3 consists of 16 residues. V lost 4 bases to trimming and J lost 2 bases, with 16 bases between them. Written as DNA, the CDR3 is TGTGCCAGCAGCCCGTCCTCGTCCCTATCCAAAAACATTCAGTACTTC. It codes for CASSPSSSLSKNIQYF.

The chain uses TRBV5-4 and TRBJ1-2, with 9 bases lining up with TRBD1. Unmatched junction bases numbered 6, after V lost 5 bases and J lost 4 bases. CDR1 is SGHNT, CDR2 YYREEE, per germline (reference sequence). The CDR3 has 14 amino acids. This CDR3 is CASRPGTGLYGYTF. The CDR3 nucleotides are TGTGCCAGCAGACCTGGGACAGGGCTCTATGGCTACACCTTC.

A few counts support this clone. The rearrangement links TRBV11-1 to TRBJ2-7; possibly TRBD1 for D (5 bases). CDR1 is SGHAT and CDR2 is FQDESV in the germline V gene (reference sequence). V lost 5 bases, J lost 0 bases, and 11 bases lay in between. This CDR3 contains 14 residues. CDR3 DNA: TGTGCCAGCAGCCCCAGGGAAAGCTCCTACGAGCAGTACTTC. Its translation: CASSPRESSYEQYF.

The chain has TRBV11-2 and TRBJ1-4; tentatively, D is TRBD1 (6 bases). Germline lookup yields CDR1 SGHAT and CDR2 FQNNGV. CDR3 length equals 17 residues. Trimming cost V 1 base and J 0 bases, with 12 bases left between them. This CDR3 reads CASSLGRGQATNEKLFF. The DNA for the CDR3 is TGTGCCAGCAGCTTAGGCAGGGGCCAAGCAACTAATGAAAAACTGTTTTTT.

The chain is built from TRBV2 and TRBJ2-3, with 11 bases that match TRBD2. This CDR3 comprises 13 residues. Germline assignment: CDR1 SNHLY and CDR2 FYNNEI. J lost 6 bases, V lost 6 bases, and 2 bases had no gene match. In DNA form, the CDR3 reads TGTGCCAGCAGGAGACTAGCGGGGGATACGCAGTATTTT. Its translation: CASRRLAGDTQYF.

This chain connects TRBV12-3 or TRBV12-4 to TRBJ1-1; 7 positions match TRBD1. The V segment lost 3 bases and the J segment 7 bases; nucleotides outside the gene matches: 2. The CDR3 has 12 amino acids. Here the CDR3 reads CASSFGDSEAFF. In DNA, the CDR3 is TGTGCCAGCAGTTTCGGGGACAGTGAAGCTTTCTTT.

Comment on this clone: Other nucleotide sequences from this sample produce the same CDR3. The chain employs TRBV4-2 and TRBJ1-1; D perhaps matches TRBD1 (5 bases). Trimming removed 0 bases from V and 1 base from J, with 12 bases in between. The V gene's germline CDR1 is LGHNA and CDR2 YNFKEQ. This CDR3 is built from 16 residues. The CDR3 DNA reads as TGTGCCAGCAGCCAAGATAATCGGCAGGGGAACACTGAAGCTTTCTTT. It encodes CASSQDNRQGNTEAFF.